Listed here is a single T cell receptor (beta chain). The antigen is undetermined. The data originate from a study of shared clonotypes between healthy human individuals. Data came from immunoSEQ multiplex PCR; TCRdb stores just in-frame clones and leaves some out. This sample carries about 2.3 million clones, about 92% of them seen once, and the ten largest clones take 0.39%. Notes on the study in general: Clonotypes shared by all four donors outscored non-shared clonotypes in generation probability.

The CDR3 is 15 residues long. V shed 5 bases and J 2 bases; nucleotides not matched to a gene: 5. The germline gives CDR1 LNHDA, CDR2 SQIVND (reference sequence). The sequenced sample was naive CD4+ T cells from PBMCs. Subset described: CD45RA+ positively selected. The gene calls are TRBV19 and TRBJ2-7, with 11 bases matching TRBD1. The receptor comes from a man younger than 35 in good health. Some clones in this sample may be carry-over from other donors' samples. The CDR3 here is CASSDGTGGPYEQYF. CDR3 nucleotides: TGTGCCAGTAGTGACGGGACAGGGGGACCCTACGAGCAGTACTTC.